This record looks at one TCR beta chain sequence and its context. These data are taken from a study of blood T cell repertoires in COVID-19. Study-level information: PBMCs, B-cell-depleted T cells, or T cells were the source of the cDNA or gDNA that made up the material.

TCRdb keeps only in-frame clones here, not all; method: immunoSEQ multiplex PCR. The sample lists approximately 200,000 clones; approximately 80% were seen once. Across over 20 US areas, participants ranged in age from roughly 18 to 95 years. V was clipped by 4 bases and J by 6 bases; unmatched bases: 5. The CDR3 is made up of 14 amino acids. From germline, CDR1 is SGHRS and CDR2 YFSETQ. The chain links TRBV5-1 to TRBJ2-1; 9 bases are a match to TRBD2. The TCR comes from a woman in her 40s with acute COVID-19. Input material: PBMCs or T cells enriched from blood (not recorded which). The CDR3 bases are TGCGCCAGCAGCCTTCTAGCGGGAAGCAATGAGCAGTTCTTC. It specifies CASSLLAGSNEQFF.